This T cell receptor beta chain derives from a study of shared clonotypes between healthy human individuals. Concerning this clone itself: Antigen unknown.

As processed by the authors: Owing to the provision of junction-only sequences devoid of quality scores by immunoSEQ, filtering differed. Sequencing used immunoSEQ multiplex PCR; TCRdb keeps in-frame clones, though not all of them. Clone size and the V and J calls come from that table; the DNA yielded D and trimming. The sample yields 600,000 to 700,000 clones, more than 70% seen once. Adults of Caucasian background living in Nashville, Tennessee made up all donors. A CD45RA-negative memory subset and a CD45RA+ naive subset were separated from the CD4+ cells. The CDR3 loop spans 17 amino acids. V dropped 0 bases and J dropped 3 bases, with 18 bases sitting between them. CDR1 and CDR2 (germline): SGDLS, YYNGEE. Study conclusions and caveats: Few donors limited the genetic and exposure-history diversity represented.

The specimen was memory CD4+ T cells sorted from blood. Subset noted: CD45RA-negative fraction. This clonotype was sampled from a woman in her 30s in good health. The chain has TRBV9 and TRBJ1-1; D is uncertain. CDR3 DNA: TGTGCCAGCAGCGTAGCGTCGAACAGTCTTTCCCACACTGAAGCTTTCTTT. As protein: CASSVASNSLSHTEAFF.